The source of this T cell receptor (beta chain) is a study of blood T cell repertoires in COVID-19. Per germline, CDR1 MGHDK and CDR2 SYGVNS. The CDR3 runs to 13 residues. Trimming pared 8 bases from V and 1 base from J, leaving 9 bases between. The table came from immunoSEQ multiplex PCR; TCRdb's copy has only in-frame clones and leaves some out. This table holds a few hundred thousand clones, around nine tenths found once. The source material was peripheral blood. V usage is TRBV25-1 and J usage is TRBJ1-3; possibly TRBD1 for D (5 bases). The receptor was derived from a middle-aged woman who had recovered from COVID-19. This CDR3 reads CASGRGSGNTIYF. The CDR3 DNA reads as TGTGCCAGCGGGAGGGGATCTGGAAACACCATATATTTT.